The clone carrying this T cell receptor beta chain turned up a few times. Its antigen is not identified. The record originates from a study of shared clonotypes between healthy human individuals. General study findings and limits: Naive subsets generally exceeded memory subsets in estimated richness.

TCRdb's copy holds only in-frame clones and misses some; the assay was immunoSEQ multiplex PCR. The sample has roughly 1,100,000 clones; about 74% are singletons. This CDR3 region has 10 residues. The V gene lost 5 bases and the J gene lost 11 bases, with 12 bases spanning the gap. Per germline, CDR1 GTSNPN and CDR2 SVGIG (reference sequence). The genes are TRBV30 and TRBJ1-1; D uncertain. The origin of this receptor is a man aged 18-30 years in good health. Sequenced sample: memory CD4+ T cells sorted from blood. Specified subset: CD45RA-negative fraction. This chain's CDR3 is CAWGRGIAFF. The CDR3 DNA is TGTGCCTGGGGGAGAGGGATTGCTTTCTTT.